The next 21 T cell receptor beta chains were all read from a single sample in a study of shared clonotypes between healthy human individuals. Measured with immunoSEQ multiplex PCR; TCRdb has only the in-frame clones, and not every one. Of roughly 1 million clones in the sample, more than 60% are singletons; the top ten hold approximately 1.5%. What was sequenced was memory CD4+ T cells sorted from blood. Regarding subset: CD45RA-negative fraction. All receptors derive from a man younger than 35 in good health.

This chain connects TRBV28 to TRBJ1-3; D not resolved. V was trimmed by 5 bases and J by 0 bases, leaving 11 bases between them. Per germline, CDR1 MDHEN and CDR2 SYDVKM. The CDR3 is 15 amino acids. CDR3 DNA: TGTGCCAGCAGTCCTCAGCTGAGCTCTGGAAACACCATATATTTT. Its protein product is CASSPQLSSGNTIYF. The entire variable domain, with the rest obtained from reference TRBV28 and TRBJ1-3, is as follows: DVKVTQSSRYLVKRTGEKVFLECVQDMDHENMFWYRQDPGLGLRLIYFSYDVKMKEKGDIPEGYSVSREKKERFSLILESASTNQTSMYLCASSPQLSSGNTIYFGEGSWLTVV.

The V and J genes are TRBV4-2 and TRBJ2-2; no clear D. Trimming pared 2 bases from V and 5 bases from J, leaving 15 bases between. The germline gives CDR1 LGHNA, CDR2 YNFKEQ. This CDR3 is 16 amino acids long. The CDR3 is CASSQSSGGRTGELFF. As DNA, the CDR3 is TGTGCCAGCAGCCAATCGAGTGGCGGTAGGACCGGGGAGCTGTTTTTT.

The chain carries TRBV9 and TRBJ2-2, with 8 positions matching TRBD2. CDR1 is SGDLS and CDR2 is YYNGEE in the germline V gene. The CDR3 totals 17 residues. Trimming at V came to 3 bases and at J to 5 bases, leaving 12 bases not matched to a gene. The CDR3 loop reads CASSATLAGGGTGELFF. Here the CDR3 DNA reads TGTGCCAGCAGCGCCACCCTGGCGGGAGGAGGGACCGGGGAGCTGTTTTTT.

This chain joins TRBV29-1 and TRBJ2-5, with TRBD2 matching over 11 bases. The DNA end favors TRBJ2-7, so the J call may be wrong. The V gene's germline CDR1 is SQVTM and CDR2 ANQGSEA. The CDR3 sequence is 16 residues long. For the CDR3, the DNA is TGCAGCGTCGAGGGAATAGCGGGGGGGAGCTCCTACGAGCAGTACTTC. Its protein is CSVEGIAGGSSYEQYF.

The genes are TRBV7-8 and TRBJ2-7, with TRBD2 identical over 9 bases. Germline CDR1 SGHVS, CDR2 FQNEAQ. V shed 1 base, J shed 6 bases, and the junction held 4 bases outside the gene matches. The CDR3 runs to 14 residues. This CDR3 reads CASSLDPGLAEQYF. DNA for the CDR3: TGTGCCAGCAGCTTAGACCCGGGACTAGCCGAGCAGTACTTC.

The CDR3: CASIPSGRVETGELFF. For the CDR3, the DNA is TGTGCCAGCATTCCTAGCGGGAGGGTTGAGACCGGGGAGCTGTTTTTT. The chain joins TRBV11-2 to TRBJ2-2, with 12 positions matching TRBD2. Germline CDR1 SGHAT, CDR2 FQNNGV. V lost 7 bases to trimming and J lost 5 bases; unmatched junction nucleotides: 8. The CDR3 extends over 16 amino acids. The full variable domain, completed using reference TRBV11-2 and TRBJ2-2, is EAGVAQSPRYKIIEKRQSVAFWCNPISGHATLYWYQQILGQGPKLLIQFQNNGVVDDSQLPKDRFSAERLKGVDSTLKIQPAKLEDSAVYLCASIPSGRVETGELFFGEGSRLTVL.

This clone was recorded once. The CDR3 is CASSLTGDGYTF. CDR3 bases: TGTGCCAGCAGCTTGACAGGGGATGGCTACACCTTC. J is TRBJ1-2 and V is TRBV7-9; 8 bases align to TRBD1. The V and J ends lost 3 bases and 6 bases, in that order; junction bases with no gene match: 0. The CDR3 runs 12 residues. The germline CDR1 and CDR2 sequences are SEHNR and FQNEAQ (reference sequence).

This sequence joins TRBV10-2 and TRBJ2-7; 8 positions agree with TRBD2. The trim removed 6 bases at V and 4 bases at J, leaving 11 bases unmatched. Germline assignment: CDR1 WSHSY and CDR2 SAAADI. The CDR3 length is 15 residues. The chain's CDR3 is CASSGGGYPAYEQYF. The CDR3 DNA sequence: TGCGCCAGCAGCGGGGGGGGGTACCCGGCTTACGAGCAGTACTTC.

V is TRBV5-1 and J is TRBJ2-3, with D unresolved. Germline values: CDR1 SGHRS, CDR2 YFSETQ. The CDR3 consists of 12 residues. V lost 7 bases and J 5 bases, leaving 11 bases between the germline ends. CDR3 protein: CASHSPGDTQYF. As DNA, the CDR3 is TGCGCCAGCCACTCCCCGGGAGATACGCAGTATTTT.

This chain links TRBV25-1 with TRBJ1-2; the D gene is possibly TRBD1 (5 bases). Germline CDR1 reads MGHDK; CDR2 reads SYGVNS. This CDR3 is 16 amino acids long. V was cut by 2 bases and J by 4 bases, with 17 bases left in between. For the CDR3, the DNA is TGTGCCAGCAGTGAAGGAGTGGATAGGGGAGGCTATGGCTACACCTTC. It specifies CASSEGVDRGGYGYTF.

The chain is built from TRBV30 and TRBJ2-7; 7 bases line up with TRBD1. The CDR3 is 13 amino acids. Unmatched junction bases numbered 3, after V lost 2 bases and J lost 2 bases. Germline V gene lookup returns CDR1 GTSNPN and CDR2 SVGIG (reference sequence). The CDR3 DNA reads as TGTGCCTGGAGTCCCACAGGGGCCTACGAGCAGTACTTC. It codes for CAWSPTGAYEQYF.

The chain links TRBV11-3 to TRBJ2-3, with 7 positions matching TRBD1. The CDR3 is 13 amino acids. The ends lost 5 bases at V and 4 bases at J; junction bases unmatched: 3. Germline loops: CDR1 SGHNT, CDR2 YENEEA. As DNA, the CDR3 is TGTGCCAGCAGCGAAACAGGGGCAGATACGCAGTATTTT. Amino acids: CASSETGADTQYF.

The chain combines TRBV20-1 with TRBJ2-1, with unresolved D. This CDR3 contains 11 residues. Trimming removed 2 bases at V and 9 bases at J, with 8 bases between. The germline CDR1 and CDR2 sequences are DFQATT and SNEGSKA (reference sequence). DNA for the CDR3: TGCAGTGCTAGATTCGTGGGTGAGCAGTTCTTC. As protein: CSARFVGEQFF.

The genes are TRBV2 and TRBJ1-2; weak D call: TRBD1 (5 bases). CDR3 length: 16 residues. With 5 bases removed from V and 1 base from J, the gap between germline ends came to 17 bases. CDR1 and CDR2 (germline): SNHLY, FYNNEI. The CDR3, as DNA: TGTGCCAGCAGTCCATACCGGGACCGCCATAACTATGGCTACACCTTC. It is translated as CASSPYRDRHNYGYTF.

The chain carries TRBV5-1 and TRBJ2-3; D may be TRBD1 (5 bases). Germline-derived CDR1 and CDR2 are SGHRS and YFSETQ. The CDR3 contains 15 residues. The ends were cut back, 0 bases at V and 6 bases at J, with 14 bases in the middle. CDR3 residues: CASSLEGRVYDTQYF. CDR3 DNA sequence: TGCGCCAGCAGCTTGGAAGGCAGGGTGTATGATACGCAGTATTTT.

The CDR3 reads CASSPPFSGGPQETQYF. The CDR3 bases are TGTGCCAGCTCACCACCGTTTAGCGGGGGGCCCCAAGAGACCCAGTACTTC. The V and J genes are TRBV18 and TRBJ2-5, with 10 bases matching TRBD2. Trimming at V came to 0 bases and at J to 1 base, leaving 5 bases not matched to a gene. From germline, CDR1 is KGHSH and CDR2 LQKENI. This CDR3 region has 17 residues.

J is TRBJ1-1 and V is TRBV9, with TRBD1 identical over 9 bases. Trimming removed 0 bases from V and 4 bases from J; junction bases left unmatched: 1. Germline values: CDR1 SGDLS, CDR2 YYNGEE. The CDR3 is made up of 14 amino acids. In DNA, the CDR3 is TGTGCCAGCAGCGTAGAACAGGGGGCCACTGAAGCTTTCTTT. Amino acid sequence: CASSVEQGATEAFF.

The V gene is TRBV27, the J gene TRBJ2-1; 9 bases line up with TRBD2. The CDR3 runs 16 residues. J gave up 8 bases and V 5 bases, and 13 bases lay outside the gene matches. Germline assignment: CDR1 MNHEY and CDR2 SMNVEV (reference sequence). CDR3 sequence: CASSPEGGSGGYEQFF. The CDR3 DNA sequence: TGTGCCAGCAGTCCCGAGGGAGGTAGCGGGGGCTATGAGCAGTTCTTC.

The J gene is TRBJ2-5, the V gene TRBV11-2, with 10 bases aligning to TRBD2. This CDR3 is built from 17 residues. J gave up 1 base and V 2 bases, and 7 bases lay outside the gene matches. Germline assignment: CDR1 SGHAT and CDR2 FQNNGV. The CDR3 region has the DNA TGTGCCAGCAGCTTAAGACTAGCGGGCATAGGCCAAGAGACCCAGTACTTC. This gives the protein CASSLRLAGIGQETQYF. The full variable domain, completed using reference TRBV11-2 and TRBJ2-5, is EAGVAQSPRYKIIEKRQSVAFWCNPISGHATLYWYQQILGQGPKLLIQFQNNGVVDDSQLPKDRFSAERLKGVDSTLKIQPAKLEDSAVYLCASSLRLAGIGQETQYFGPGTRLLVL.

This chain uses TRBV30 with TRBJ2-3; no firm D call. Germline V gives CDR1 GTSNPN, CDR2 SVGIG (reference sequence). The CDR3 loop spans 15 amino acids. The V end lost 1 base, the J end lost 2 bases, and 13 bases lay between the germline ends. The CDR3 nucleotides are TGTGCCTGGAGTGATTTCACAGTTGCCACAGATACGCAGTATTTT. Translation gives CAWSDFTVATDTQYF.

Concerning this clone: A read error may account for a junction end that differs from germline. The chain joins TRBV28 to TRBJ2-2, with D possibly matching TRBD1 (6 bases). Germline loops: CDR1 MDHEN, CDR2 SYDVKM. The CDR3 is 14 residues long. The CDR3 reads CATSRTVSTGELFF. The CDR3 nucleotides are TGTGCCACCAGTAGGACAGTTTCCACCGGGGAGCTGTTTTTT.